The entry that follows covers one TCR beta chain sequence. The sample is drawn from a study of blood T cell repertoires in COVID-19. This table comes from immunoSEQ multiplex PCR, and its TCRdb copy is limited to in-frame clones, with some not included. The sample yields 350,000 or so clones, about 90% seen once. Germline assignment: CDR1 SGHAT and CDR2 FQDESV (reference sequence). The CDR3 length is 14 residues. V was shortened by 3 bases and J by 2 bases, with 11 bases between the two germline ends. Assignments of participants to cohorts depended upon their own reported clinical history. The sample comprised PBMCs or T cells enriched from blood (not recorded which). This clonotype was sampled from a woman in her 30s who had been exposed to COVID-19. The chain joins TRBV11-1 to TRBJ2-7; TRBD1 is a possible D gene (6 bases). CDR3 sequence (DNA): TGTGCCAGCAGCTTCTCCGCAGGGGCCTACGAGCAGTACTTC. Translation: CASSFSAGAYEQYF.